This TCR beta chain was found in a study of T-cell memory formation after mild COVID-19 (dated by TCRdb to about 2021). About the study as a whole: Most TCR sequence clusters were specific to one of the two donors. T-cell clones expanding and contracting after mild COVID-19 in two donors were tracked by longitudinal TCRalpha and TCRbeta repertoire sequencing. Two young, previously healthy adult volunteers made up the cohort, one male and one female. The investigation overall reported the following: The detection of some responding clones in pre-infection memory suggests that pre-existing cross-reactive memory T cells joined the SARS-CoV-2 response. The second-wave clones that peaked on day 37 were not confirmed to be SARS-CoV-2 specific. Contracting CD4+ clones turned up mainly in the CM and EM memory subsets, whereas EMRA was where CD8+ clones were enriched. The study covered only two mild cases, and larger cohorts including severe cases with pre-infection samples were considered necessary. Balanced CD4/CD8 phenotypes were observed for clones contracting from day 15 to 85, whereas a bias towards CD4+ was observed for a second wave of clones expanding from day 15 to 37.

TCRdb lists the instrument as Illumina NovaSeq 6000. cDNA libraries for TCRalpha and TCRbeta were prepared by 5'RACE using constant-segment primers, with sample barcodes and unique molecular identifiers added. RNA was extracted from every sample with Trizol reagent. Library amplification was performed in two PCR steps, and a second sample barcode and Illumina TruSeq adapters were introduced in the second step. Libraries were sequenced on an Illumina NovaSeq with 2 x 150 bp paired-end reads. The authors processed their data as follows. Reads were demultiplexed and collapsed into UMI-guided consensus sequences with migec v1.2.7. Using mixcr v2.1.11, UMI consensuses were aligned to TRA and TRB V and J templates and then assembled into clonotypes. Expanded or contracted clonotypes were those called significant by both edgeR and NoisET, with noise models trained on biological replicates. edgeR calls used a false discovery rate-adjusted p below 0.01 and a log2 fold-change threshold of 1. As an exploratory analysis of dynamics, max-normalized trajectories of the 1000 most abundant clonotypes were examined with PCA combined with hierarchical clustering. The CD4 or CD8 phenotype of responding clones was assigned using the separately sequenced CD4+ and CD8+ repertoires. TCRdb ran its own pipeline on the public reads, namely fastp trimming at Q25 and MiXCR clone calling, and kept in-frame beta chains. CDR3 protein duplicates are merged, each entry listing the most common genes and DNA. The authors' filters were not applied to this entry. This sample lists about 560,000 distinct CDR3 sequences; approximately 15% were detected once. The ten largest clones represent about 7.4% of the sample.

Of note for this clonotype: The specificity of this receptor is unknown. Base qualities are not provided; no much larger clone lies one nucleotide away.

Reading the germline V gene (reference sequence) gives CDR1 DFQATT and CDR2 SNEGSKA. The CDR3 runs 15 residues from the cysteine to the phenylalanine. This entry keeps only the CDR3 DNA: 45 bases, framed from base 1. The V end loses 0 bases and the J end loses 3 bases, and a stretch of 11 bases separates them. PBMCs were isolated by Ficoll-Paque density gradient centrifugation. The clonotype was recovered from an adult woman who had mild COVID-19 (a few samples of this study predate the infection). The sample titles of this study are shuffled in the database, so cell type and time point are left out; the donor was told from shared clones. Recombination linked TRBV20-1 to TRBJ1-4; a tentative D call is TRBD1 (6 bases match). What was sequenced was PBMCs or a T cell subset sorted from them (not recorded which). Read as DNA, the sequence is TGCAGTGCTAGAGATCATGGGGGCTCTAATGAAAAACTGTTTTTT. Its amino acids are CSARDHGGSNEKLFF.